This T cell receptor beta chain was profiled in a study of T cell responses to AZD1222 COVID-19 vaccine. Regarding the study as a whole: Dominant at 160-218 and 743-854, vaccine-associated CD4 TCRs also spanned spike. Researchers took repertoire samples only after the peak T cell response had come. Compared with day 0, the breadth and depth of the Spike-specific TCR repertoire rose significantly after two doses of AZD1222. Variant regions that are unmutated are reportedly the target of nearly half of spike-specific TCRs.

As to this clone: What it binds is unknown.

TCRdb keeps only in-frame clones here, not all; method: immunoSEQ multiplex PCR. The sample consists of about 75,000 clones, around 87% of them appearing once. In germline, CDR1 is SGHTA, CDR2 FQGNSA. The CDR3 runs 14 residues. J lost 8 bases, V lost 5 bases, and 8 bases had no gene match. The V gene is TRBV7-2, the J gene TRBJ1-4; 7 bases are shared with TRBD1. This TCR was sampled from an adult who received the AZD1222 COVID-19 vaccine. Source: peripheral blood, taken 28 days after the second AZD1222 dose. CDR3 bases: TGTGCCAGCAGCCCGGGGAGGGGGCGGGAAAAACTGTTTTTT. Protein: CASSPGRGREKLFF.